A selection of T cell receptor beta chains follows, all from one sample in a study of blood T cell repertoires in COVID-19. Only in-frame clones appear in the TCRdb table, and some are missing; sequencing was by immunoSEQ multiplex PCR. Here the sample spans about 200,000 clones, about 90% being singletons. The sequenced sample was peripheral blood. These TCRs come from a man aged 18 to 30 with active or convalescent COVID-19. CDR3s include the opening cysteine and the closing phenylalanine or tryptophan. The order of the fields is CDR3 protein, CDR3 DNA, V gene, CDR3 length, clone size, J gene, D gene. A D gene is named only where the DNA matches it firmly. Clone size is not always given. Where it is, it says once, few, many or a class for expanded clones.

cdr3_aa: CASSLAFDTEAFF; cdr3_nt: TGTGCCAGCAGCTTGGCCTTTGACACTGAAGCTTTCTTT; v_call: TRBV5-4; cdr3_length: 13; clone_size: once; j_call: TRBJ1-1; d_call: .
cdr3_aa: CASSHPESYMNTEAFF; cdr3_nt: TGTGCCAGCAGTCACCCCGAAAGTTACATGAACACTGAAGCTTTCTTT; v_call: TRBV2; cdr3_length: 16; clone_size: once; j_call: TRBJ1-1; d_call: .
cdr3_aa: CASRVTSGSYEQYF; cdr3_nt: TGTGCCAGCAGAGTTACTAGTGGGTCCTACGAGCAGTACTTC; v_call: TRBV6-5; cdr3_length: 14; clone_size: .; j_call: TRBJ2-7; d_call: .
cdr3_aa: CASSLGSRNTEAFF; cdr3_nt: TGTGCCAGCAGCTTAGGGTCCAGGAACACTGAAGCTTTCTTT; v_call: TRBV7-6; cdr3_length: 14; clone_size: .; j_call: TRBJ1-1; d_call: .
cdr3_aa: CASTTGGTEAFF; cdr3_nt: TGTGCCAGTACGACAGGGGGCACTGAAGCTTTCTTT; v_call: TRBV27; cdr3_length: 12; clone_size: .; j_call: TRBJ1-1; d_call: TRBD1
cdr3_aa: CASSQTTGLVDKTQYF; cdr3_nt: TGTGCCAGCAGCCAGACGACAGGTTTAGTGGATAAGACCCAGTACTTC; v_call: TRBV3-1/TRBV3-2; cdr3_length: 16; clone_size: .; j_call: TRBJ2-5; d_call: .
cdr3_aa: CASSYVQGFLNSPLHF; cdr3_nt: TGTGCCAGCAGTTATGTTCAGGGTTTCTTGAATTCACCCCTCCACTTT; v_call: TRBV6-5; cdr3_length: 16; clone_size: .; j_call: TRBJ1-6; d_call: .
cdr3_aa: CASGRTGSEKLFF; cdr3_nt: TGTGCCAGCGGGAGGACAGGGAGTGAAAAACTGTTTTTT; v_call: TRBV2; cdr3_length: 13; clone_size: .; j_call: TRBJ1-4; d_call: TRBD1
cdr3_aa: CASSQEAQGAYEQYF; cdr3_nt: TGTGCCAGCAGCCAAGAGGCGCAGGGTGCCTACGAGCAGTACTTC; v_call: TRBV4-2; cdr3_length: 15; clone_size: .; j_call: TRBJ2-7; d_call: .
cdr3_aa: CASRIQNGNTIYF; cdr3_nt: TGTGCCAGTAGGATTCAGAACGGAAACACCATATATTTT; v_call: TRBV19; cdr3_length: 13; clone_size: .; j_call: TRBJ1-3; d_call: .
cdr3_aa: CASSSRQGRDTGELFF; cdr3_nt: TGCGCCAGCAGCTCGAGACAGGGGAGGGACACCGGGGAGCTGTTTTTT; v_call: TRBV5-1; cdr3_length: 16; clone_size: .; j_call: TRBJ2-2; d_call: .
cdr3_aa: CASSQRDTRNTEAFF; cdr3_nt: TGCGCCAGCAGCCAAAGGGACACAAGGAACACTGAAGCTTTCTTT; v_call: TRBV4-1; cdr3_length: 15; clone_size: .; j_call: TRBJ1-1; d_call: .
cdr3_aa: CASSEDRSPLHF; cdr3_nt: TGCGCCAGCAGCGAGGACAGATCACCCCTCCACTTT; v_call: TRBV5-1; cdr3_length: 12; clone_size: .; j_call: TRBJ1-6; d_call: .
cdr3_aa: CASSLAGGNTEAFF; cdr3_nt: TGCGCCAGCAGCCTCGCGGGGGGAAACACTGAAGCTTTCTTT; v_call: TRBV4-1; cdr3_length: 14; clone_size: .; j_call: TRBJ1-1; d_call: .
cdr3_aa: CASSSAGDRGFGSNQPQHF; cdr3_nt: TGTGCCAGCAGTTCCGCCGGGGACAGGGGGTTTGGGAGCAATCAGCCCCAGCATTTT; v_call: TRBV27; cdr3_length: 19; clone_size: .; j_call: TRBJ1-5; d_call: TRBD1
cdr3_aa: CASRPAGVRAEAFF; cdr3_nt: TGTGCCAGCAGACCTGCAGGGGTTAGGGCTGAAGCTTTCTTT; v_call: TRBV28; cdr3_length: 14; clone_size: .; j_call: TRBJ1-1; d_call: .
cdr3_aa: CAISAGTGVGNTIYF; cdr3_nt: TGTGCCATCAGTGCCGGGACAGGGGTTGGAAACACCATATATTTT; v_call: TRBV10-3; cdr3_length: 15; clone_size: .; j_call: TRBJ1-3; d_call: TRBD1
cdr3_aa: CASSQGSLNTGELFF; cdr3_nt: TGTGCCAGCTCTCAGGGGAGCCTGAACACCGGGGAGCTGTTTTTT; v_call: TRBV18; cdr3_length: 15; clone_size: .; j_call: TRBJ2-2; d_call: .
cdr3_aa: CASSLGAGMGDTQYF; cdr3_nt: TGTGCCAGCAGCTTAGGGGCCGGGATGGGCGATACGCAGTATTTT; v_call: TRBV7-2; cdr3_length: 15; clone_size: once; j_call: TRBJ2-3; d_call: .
cdr3_aa: CASRREGPGGDRTGELFF; cdr3_nt: TGTGCCAGCCGGAGGGAGGGACCAGGGGGCGATCGCACCGGGGAGCTGTTTTTT; v_call: TRBV7-9; cdr3_length: 18; clone_size: .; j_call: TRBJ2-2; d_call: .
cdr3_aa: CASSLGQGGHNEQFF; cdr3_nt: TGCGCCAGCAGCTTAGGGCAGGGTGGACACAATGAGCAGTTCTTC; v_call: TRBV5-1; cdr3_length: 15; clone_size: .; j_call: TRBJ2-1; d_call: .
cdr3_aa: CATSDQRQGSGPDSPLHF; cdr3_nt: TGTGCCACCAGTGATCAAAGACAGGGTAGCGGTCCTGATTCACCCCTCCACTTT; v_call: TRBV24-1; cdr3_length: 18; clone_size: .; j_call: TRBJ1-6; d_call: TRBD1
cdr3_aa: CASAARGDTDTQYF; cdr3_nt: TGTGCCAGCGCAGCCCGGGGTGACACGGATACGCAGTATTTT; v_call: TRBV9; cdr3_length: 14; clone_size: .; j_call: TRBJ2-3; d_call: .
cdr3_aa: CASSTSGRRNYNEQFF; cdr3_nt: TGTGCCAGTAGTACTAGCGGGAGAAGGAACTACAATGAGCAGTTCTTC; v_call: TRBV19; cdr3_length: 16; clone_size: .; j_call: TRBJ2-1; d_call: TRBD2
cdr3_aa: CSASLRREKDTQYF; cdr3_nt: TGCAGTGCTAGTCTTCGGCGGGAAAAAGATACGCAGTATTTT; v_call: TRBV20-1; cdr3_length: 14; clone_size: .; j_call: TRBJ2-3; d_call: .
cdr3_aa: CASIRTGGEGEKLFF; cdr3_nt: TGTGCCAGCATTAGGACAGGGGGCGAGGGTGAAAAACTGTTTTTT; v_call: TRBV6-5; cdr3_length: 15; clone_size: .; j_call: TRBJ1-4; d_call: TRBD1
cdr3_aa: CAWSVGGANTQYF; cdr3_nt: TGTGCCTGGAGTGTTGGGGGGGCGAATACGCAGTATTTT; v_call: TRBV30; cdr3_length: 13; clone_size: .; j_call: TRBJ2-3; d_call: .
cdr3_aa: CASSLASGRTGELFF; cdr3_nt: TGTGCCAGCAGCCTCGCGAGTGGGAGGACCGGGGAGCTGTTTTTT; v_call: TRBV6-5; cdr3_length: 15; clone_size: .; j_call: TRBJ2-2; d_call: .
cdr3_aa: CASSLGLESSYEQYF; cdr3_nt: TGTGCCAGCAGCTTAGGCCTGGAGAGCTCCTACGAGCAGTACTTC; v_call: TRBV13; cdr3_length: 15; clone_size: .; j_call: TRBJ2-7; d_call: .
cdr3_aa: CASSSARGGYSYEQYF; cdr3_nt: TGTGCCAGCAGCTCAGCTCGGGGGGGGTACTCCTACGAGCAGTACTTC; v_call: TRBV11-2; cdr3_length: 16; clone_size: .; j_call: TRBJ2-7; d_call: TRBD2
cdr3_aa: CASSIDYRGPEAFF; cdr3_nt: TGTGCCAGTAGTATAGATTACAGGGGCCCTGAAGCTTTCTTT; v_call: TRBV19; cdr3_length: 14; clone_size: .; j_call: TRBJ1-1; d_call: TRBD1
cdr3_aa: CASSPGGAEETQYF; cdr3_nt: TGTGCCAGCAGCCCCGGCGGGGCCGAAGAGACCCAGTACTTC; v_call: TRBV9; cdr3_length: 14; clone_size: .; j_call: TRBJ2-5; d_call: .
cdr3_aa: CAISELGGYYGYTF; cdr3_nt: TGTGCCATCAGTGAGTTAGGGGGCTACTATGGCTACACCTTC; v_call: TRBV10-3; cdr3_length: 14; clone_size: .; j_call: TRBJ1-2; d_call: TRBD1
cdr3_aa: CASSIGQGESSYNSPLHF; cdr3_nt: TGTGCCAGTAGTATAGGGCAGGGGGAAAGCTCCTATAATTCACCCCTCCACTTT; v_call: TRBV19; cdr3_length: 18; clone_size: .; j_call: TRBJ1-6; d_call: TRBD1
cdr3_aa: CASSIGGYRF; cdr3_nt: TGTGCCAGTAGTATAGGAGGGTATCGCTTT; v_call: TRBV19; cdr3_length: 10; clone_size: few; j_call: TRBJ1-6; d_call: .
cdr3_aa: CSVIAGESYEQYF; cdr3_nt: TGCAGCGTTATAGCGGGGGAGTCCTACGAGCAGTACTTC; v_call: TRBV29-1; cdr3_length: 13; clone_size: .; j_call: TRBJ2-7; d_call: TRBD2
cdr3_aa: CASSLGSLGGWAKNIQYF; cdr3_nt: TGTGCCAGCAGCTTGGGTAGTTTGGGGGGTTGGGCCAAAAACATTCAGTACTTC; v_call: TRBV5-4; cdr3_length: 18; clone_size: .; j_call: TRBJ2-4; d_call: .
cdr3_aa: CASSLDTNSGANVLTF; cdr3_nt: TGCGCCAGCAGCTTAGACACAAACTCTGGGGCCAACGTCCTGACTTTC; v_call: TRBV5-1; cdr3_length: 16; clone_size: .; j_call: TRBJ2-6; d_call: .
cdr3_aa: CASSPGDRNEKLFF; cdr3_nt: TGTGCCAGCAGCCCAGGGGACAGGAATGAAAAACTGTTTTTT; v_call: TRBV5-4; cdr3_length: 14; clone_size: .; j_call: TRBJ1-4; d_call: TRBD1
cdr3_aa: CASSLEGDHYGYTF; cdr3_nt: TGCGCCAGCAGCTTGGAAGGGGATCACTATGGCTACACCTTC; v_call: TRBV5-1; cdr3_length: 14; clone_size: .; j_call: TRBJ1-2; d_call: .
cdr3_aa: CASSLGTSPSSYEQYF; cdr3_nt: TGTGCCAGCAGCTTAGGTACCTCACCGAGCTCCTACGAGCAGTACTTC; v_call: TRBV7-9; cdr3_length: 16; clone_size: .; j_call: TRBJ2-7; d_call: .